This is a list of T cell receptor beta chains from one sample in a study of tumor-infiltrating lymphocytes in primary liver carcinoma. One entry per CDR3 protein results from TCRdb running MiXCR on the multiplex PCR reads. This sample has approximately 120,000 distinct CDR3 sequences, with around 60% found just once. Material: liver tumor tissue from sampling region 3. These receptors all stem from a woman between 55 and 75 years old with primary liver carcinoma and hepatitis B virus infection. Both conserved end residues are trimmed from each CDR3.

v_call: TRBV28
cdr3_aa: ASKAGTNTDTQY

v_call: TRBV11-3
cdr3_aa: ASSLDPMRAPRYGYT

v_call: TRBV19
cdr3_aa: ASTTTSGSYEQF

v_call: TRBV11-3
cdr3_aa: ASSVGWGNSYEQY

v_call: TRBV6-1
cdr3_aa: ASGGGGKNIQY

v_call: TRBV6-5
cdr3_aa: ASSRQGGEETQY

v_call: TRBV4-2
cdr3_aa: ASSQVRPGAGGYGHI

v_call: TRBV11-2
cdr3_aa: ASGTENTGELF

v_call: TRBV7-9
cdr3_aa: ASSTSGDRHYEQY

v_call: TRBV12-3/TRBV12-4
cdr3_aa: ASSSGRYGTGEKVF

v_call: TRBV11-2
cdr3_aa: ASSAQEGGDTQY

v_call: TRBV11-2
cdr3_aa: ANSLEGYTEAF

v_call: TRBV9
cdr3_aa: ASQKGDSSNQPQH

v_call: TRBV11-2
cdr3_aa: DSSPLGQGGGAF

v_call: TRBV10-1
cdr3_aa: ASSDPENEAF

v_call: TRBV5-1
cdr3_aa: ARSLEQGGGEKLF

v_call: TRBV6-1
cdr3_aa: ASRFWTDSQETQY

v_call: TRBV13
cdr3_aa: ASSWGTNSEEQF

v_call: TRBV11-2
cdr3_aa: ANSPGYDYT

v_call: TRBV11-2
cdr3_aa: ASSPRGGPGELF

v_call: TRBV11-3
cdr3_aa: ASSYLPYIEQF

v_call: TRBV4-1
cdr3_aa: DSSQEGGRQGRRNTIY

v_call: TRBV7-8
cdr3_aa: ASSLIATGELF

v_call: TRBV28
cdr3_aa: ASSPVGVGEYNEQF

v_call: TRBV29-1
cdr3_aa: SVYGTGGFEAF

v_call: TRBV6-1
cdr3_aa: ASSTIAGSNNEQF

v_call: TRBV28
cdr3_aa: ASSLRVGDTEAF

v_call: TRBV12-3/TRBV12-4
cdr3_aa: ASSPGGGRRNTEAF

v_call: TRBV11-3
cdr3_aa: ASSLGTRRTGEPF

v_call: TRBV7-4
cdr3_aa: ASSPGGSSTKSYEQY

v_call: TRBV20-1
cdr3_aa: SASNRGTGGNEQY

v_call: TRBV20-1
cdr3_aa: SARASTGDTSIEQY

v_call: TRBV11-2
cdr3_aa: ASNLRAGGLAGVGAYEQY

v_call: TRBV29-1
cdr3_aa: SVIPSGRASGELF

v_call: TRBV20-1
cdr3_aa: SATRAGGIRAGELF

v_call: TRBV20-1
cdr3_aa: SARLAVRADTQY

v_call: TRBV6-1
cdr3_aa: TSRVLGGFNNEQF

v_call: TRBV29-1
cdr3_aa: SVTEWRDGETQC

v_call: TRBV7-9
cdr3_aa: ASRRDGETSALH

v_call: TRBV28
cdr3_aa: ASSLIRTSNYGYT

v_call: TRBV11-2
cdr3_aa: ASSLSTCYNSPLH